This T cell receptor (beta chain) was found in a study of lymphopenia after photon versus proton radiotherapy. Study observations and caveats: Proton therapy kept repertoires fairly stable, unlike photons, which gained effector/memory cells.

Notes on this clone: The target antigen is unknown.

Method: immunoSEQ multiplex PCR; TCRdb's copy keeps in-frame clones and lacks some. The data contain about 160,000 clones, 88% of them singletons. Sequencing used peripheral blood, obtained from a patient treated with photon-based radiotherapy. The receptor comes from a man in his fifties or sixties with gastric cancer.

The CDR3 coding sequence is TGTGCCAGCAGCCCCTCTAAGACAGGACCAGCACCCTACGAGCAGTACTTC. Amino acid sequence: CASSPSKTGPAPYEQYF. J is TRBJ2-7 and V is TRBV7-9; TRBD1 might be the D (6 bases). V was cut by 5 bases and J by 2 bases, with 22 bases left in between. CDR1 SEHNR and CDR2 FQNEAQ come from the germline V gene (reference sequence). CDR3 length equals 17 residues.